These 7 T cell receptor beta chains share one sample of origin, sequenced in a study of CD8 T cells in Susac syndrome. Reverse transcription of roughly 0.5 to 1 ug RNA was carried out with random hexamers. TCRdb reprocessed the immunoSEQ multiplex PCR reads with MiXCR, giving one entry per CDR3 protein. The sample lists approximately 100,000 distinct CDR3 sequences, about 95% occurring once. The sequenced sample was CD4+ T cells from PBMCs. Receptors were obtained from a human donor in good health.

The chain carries TRBV24-1 and TRBJ2-5; D call uncertain. The CDR3 spans 15 residues. Trimming pared 2 bases from V and 0 bases from J, leaving 9 bases between. The germline gives CDR1 KGHDR, CDR2 SFDVKD. As DNA, the CDR3 is TGTGCCACCAGTGATTACTCAACGTACCAAGAGACCCAGTACTTC. This translates into CATSDYSTYQETQYF.

The CDR3 DNA follows: TGTGCCAGCAGTCAACTAGCGGGCACCAGGGGGTCAAGTCCGTATTTT. Amino acid sequence: CASSQLAGTRGSSPYF. J is TRBJ2-3 and V is TRBV6-1, with 9 bases lining up with TRBD2. The CDR3 runs to 16 residues. From germline, CDR1 is MNHNS and CDR2 SASEGT. Germline trimming cut 5 bases from V and 14 bases from J; bases unmatched to any gene: 20.

The rearrangement links TRBV4-2 to TRBJ2-7; 11 nucleotides line up with TRBD2. The germline CDR1 and CDR2 sequences are LGHNA and YNFKEQ. Germline trimming cut 0 bases from V and 0 bases from J; bases unmatched to any gene: 4. The CDR3 runs 17 residues. The CDR3, as DNA: TGTGCCAGCAGCCAAGATAGGGGACTAGCGGACTCCTACGAGCAGTACTTC. Translated: CASSQDRGLADSYEQYF.

The CDR3 nucleotides read TGCAGCGCTGACCCTTCTAGCACAGATACGCAGTATTTT. This sequence encodes CSADPSSTDTQYF. V and J are TRBV29-1 and TRBJ2-3; D not certain. The V end was cut by 7 bases, the J end by 0 bases, with 11 bases between. Germline CDR1 and CDR2: SQVTM and ANQGSEA. CDR3 length equals 13 residues.

The V gene is TRBV7-3, the J gene TRBJ2-3, with a weak D call TRBD1 (5 bases). The V end was cut by 1 base, the J end by 1 base, with 12 bases between. The CDR3 extends over 16 amino acids. Germline V gene data show CDR1 as SGHTA and CDR2 as FQGTGA. The DNA for the CDR3 is TGTGCCAGCAGCTTAAGGGGCGGCGGCGGCACAGATACGCAGTATTTT. It codes for CASSLRGGGGTDTQYF.

The chain joins TRBV20-1 to TRBJ1-6, with 8 bases identical to TRBD1. This CDR3 region has 13 residues. J was trimmed by 7 bases and V by 3 bases; bases with no gene match: 2. Germline loops: CDR1 DFQATT, CDR2 SNEGSKA (reference sequence). The CDR3 region is CSASGQGNSPLHF. The CDR3 nucleotides are TGCAGTGCTAGCGGACAGGGAAATTCACCCCTCCACTTT.

This clonotype was counted once. The chain carries TRBV7-2 and TRBJ2-7; 7 bases are shared with TRBD1. This CDR3 has 16 amino acids. Germline CDR1 is SGHTA and CDR2 is FQGNSA. Trimming cost V 1 base and J 0 bases; bases outside gene matches: 6. CDR3: CASSLGRQGSSYEQYF. The CDR3 nucleotides are TGTGCCAGCAGCTTAGGGAGACAGGGTAGCTCCTACGAGCAGTACTTC.